A selection of T cell receptor beta chains follows, all from one sample in a study of blood T cells in healthy people across ages. TCRdb called the 5' RACE reads again in MiXCR, with one record for every CDR3 protein. Of about 780,000 distinct CDR3 sequences listed, around 62% are singletons. Input material: blood. All receptors come from a young man in good health. CDR3s include the opening cysteine and the closing phenylalanine or tryptophan. The D gene is left open where the match is weak. Expanded clones are given a class, and other clones once, few, many or no size at all.

>TRBD2|NA|TRBV28|TRBJ2-5
CASSGTSAPETQYF
TGTGCCAGCAGTGGTACTAGCGCACCAGAGACCCAGTACTTC
>NA|NA|TRBV3-1|TRBJ1-6
CASSQDKGLNSPLHF
TGTGCCAGCAGCCAAGATAAGGGACTTAATTCACCCCTCCACTTT
>NA|NA|TRBV4-3|TRBJ1-6
CASSRHRDSPLHF
TGCGCCAGCAGCCGACACAGGGATTCTCCCCTCCACTTT
>NA|NA|TRBV4-2|TRBJ1-5
CASSQGQLPNQPQHF
TGTGCCAGCAGCCAAGGACAGTTGCCCAATCAGCCCCAGCATTTT
>TRBD2|NA|TRBV20-1|TRBJ2-3
CSAQQQGLAGGWGTDTQYF
TGCAGTGCTCAACAACAGGGACTAGCGGGGGGGTGGGGCACAGATACGCAGTATTTT
>TRBD1|NA|TRBV6-1|TRBJ1-2
CASGRGPNYGYTF
TGTGCCAGCGGTAGGGGGCCTAACTATGGCTACACCTTC
>NA|NA|TRBV7-3|TRBJ1-2
CAGSLISGGDGYTF
TGTGCCGGCAGCCTAATATCGGGGGGTGATGGCTACACCTTC
>TRBD1|many|TRBV29-1|TRBJ2-3
CSVEGQGFTDTQYF
TGCAGCGTTGAAGGACAGGGATTCACAGATACGCAGTATTTT
>NA|many|TRBV12-3/TRBV12-4|TRBJ1-4
CASSSGEKLFF
TGTGCCAGCAGTTCTGGGGAAAAACTGTTTTTT
>NA|NA|TRBV20-1|TRBJ1-2
CSARGYSLNYGYTF
TGCAGTGCTAGAGGTTACAGCCTAAACTATGGCTACACCTTC
>NA|once|TRBV20-1|TRBJ2-3
CSAPASYTDTQYF
TGCAGTGCACCGGCCTCCTACACAGATACGCAGTATTTT
>NA|NA|TRBV9|TRBJ2-3
CASSVEDYRTDTQYF
TGTGCCAGCAGCGTAGAGGACTACCGCACAGATACGCAGTATTTT
>NA|NA|TRBV6-2/TRBV6-3|TRBJ1-5
CASRDYSNQPQHF
TGTGCCAGCAGGGATTATAGCAATCAGCCCCAGCATTTT
>TRBD1|few|TRBV18|TRBJ2-1
CASSPGGQGIEQFF
TGTGCCAGCTCACCAGGGGGACAGGGGATTGAGCAGTTCTTC
>TRBD2|NA|TRBV4-2|TRBJ2-4
CASSTVSSGGAKSIQYF
TGTGCCAGCAGCACCGTCAGCAGCGGGGGAGCCAAAAGCATTCAGTACTTC
>TRBD2|NA|TRBV7-8|TRBJ2-5
CASSRLAGRVNEQYF
TGTGCCAGCAGCCGACTAGCGGGGAGGGTCAATGAGCAGTACTTC
>TRBD2|NA|TRBV7-2|TRBJ2-3
CASSLSGVTDTQYF
TGTGCCAGCAGCTTAAGCGGGGTCACAGATACGCAGTATTTT
>NA|NA|TRBV6-6|TRBJ2-5
CASSYVIETQYF
TGTGCCAGCAGTTACGTCATAGAGACCCAGTACTTC
>TRBD2|NA|TRBV29-1|TRBJ2-1
CCGGDNEQFF
TGCTGCGGGGGGGACAATGAGCAGTTCTTC
>NA|NA|TRBV5-1|TRBJ2-5
CASSPEGRVQETQYF
TGCGCCAGCAGCCCGGAGGGCAGGGTCCAAGAGACCCAGTACTTC
>TRBD2|NA|TRBV9|TRBJ2-4
CASSVGGGAHNEQYF
TGTGCCAGCAGCGTAGGCGGGGGGGCCCACAATGAGCAGTACTTC
>NA|NA|TRBV7-6|TRBJ1-5
CASSPGAEINQPQHF
TGTGCCAGCAGCCCCGGGGCAGAGATAAATCAGCCCCAGCATTTT
>TRBD1|few|TRBV20-1|TRBJ2-5
CSARTGTGGQETQYF
TGCAGTGCTAGAACCGGGACAGGGGGCCAAGAGACCCAGTACTTC
>TRBD1|NA|TRBV4-1|TRBJ1-2
CASSQATGGGGYTF
TGCGCCAGCAGCCAGGCCACAGGGGGAGGTGGCTACACCTTC
>TRBD1|NA|TRBV4-3|TRBJ1-4
CASSPEGQDNEKLFF
TGCGCCAGCAGCCCCGAGGGACAGGATAATGAAAAACTGTTTTTT
>TRBD1|NA|TRBV4-3|TRBJ2-7
CASSQPGQGANEQYF
TGCGCCAGCAGCCAACCGGGACAGGGGGCCAACGAGCAGTACTTC
>TRBD1|few|TRBV7-2|TRBJ2-6
CASSIIDRGPTGANVLTF
TGTGCCAGCAGCATAATAGACAGGGGGCCGACTGGGGCCAACGTCCTGACTTTC
>NA|NA|TRBV7-8|TRBJ1-1
CASSYREGMNTEAFF
TGTGCCAGCAGCTACCGGGAAGGCATGAACACTGAAGCTTTCTTT
>TRBD1|NA|TRBV14|TRBJ1-1
CASSRWTGERAEAFF
TGTGCCAGCAGCCGGTGGACAGGGGAGAGGGCTGAAGCTTTCTTT
>NA|NA|TRBV28|TRBJ1-1
CASSPQDSGGEAFF
TGTGCCAGCAGTCCCCAGGACAGCGGTGGAGAAGCTTTCTTT
>NA|NA|TRBV7-3|TRBJ2-5
CASSFDGQETQYF
TGTGCCAGCAGCTTCGACGGTCAAGAGACCCAGTACTTC
>TRBD1|NA|TRBV7-2|TRBJ2-5
CASSLMDRGGVQETQYF
TGTGCCAGCAGCTTGATGGACAGGGGGGGCGTCCAAGAGACCCAGTACTTC
>NA|few|TRBV6-5|TRBJ2-7
CASSYSHDRPAYEQYF
TGTGCCAGCAGTTACTCACACGACAGGCCCGCCTACGAGCAGTACTTC
>NA|NA|TRBV4-3|TRBJ1-6
CASSQVKESILPLHF
TGCGCCAGCAGCCAAGTGAAAGAGTCCATTCTGCCCCTCCACTTT
>NA|few|TRBV2|TRBJ1-6
CASSESFRVFDPLHF
TGTGCCAGCAGTGAATCGTTTCGGGTATTTGACCCCCTCCACTTT
>NA|once|TRBV4-2|TRBJ2-3
CASSHLLPGGTDTQYF
TGTGCCAGCAGCCATCTACTCCCGGGAGGCACAGATACGCAGTATTTT
>TRBD1|NA|TRBV3-1|TRBJ2-2
CASSRTGGNTGELFF
TGTGCCAGCAGCCGGACAGGGGGCAACACCGGGGAGCTGTTTTTT
>NA|few|TRBV5-1|TRBJ2-4
CASSAQGGDIQYF
TGCGCCAGCAGTGCCCAGGGTGGCGACATTCAGTACTTC
>NA|NA|TRBV7-9|TRBJ2-5
CASRSLQDEQYF
TGTGCCAGCAGGTCACTTCAGGATGAGCAGTACTTC
>NA|NA|TRBV6-5|TRBJ1-5
CASRPGLNQPQHF
TGTGCCAGCAGACCAGGGCTAAATCAGCCCCAGCATTTT
>NA|NA|TRBV5-1|TRBJ2-1
CASRPLGLTYNEQFF
TGCGCCAGCAGGCCTTTGGGGCTAACCTACAATGAGCAGTTCTTC
>NA|NA|TRBV5-5|TRBJ2-3
CASSLGDNTQYF
TGTGCCAGCAGCTTGGGGGATAATACGCAGTATTTT
>NA|NA|TRBV7-8|TRBJ2-2
CASSLGWSGNTGELFF
TGTGCCAGCAGCTTAGGGTGGAGCGGGAACACCGGGGAGCTGTTTTTT
>TRBD2|NA|TRBV3-1|TRBJ2-2
CASSQGGLAGYTGELFF
TGTGCCAGCAGCCAAGGAGGTTTAGCGGGGTATACCGGGGAGCTGTTTTTT
>TRBD2|NA|TRBV6-2/TRBV6-3|TRBJ2-1
CASSLQWPSGGNEQFF
TGTGCCAGCAGTCTACAATGGCCTAGCGGGGGCAATGAGCAGTTCTTC
>TRBD1|NA|TRBV6-2/TRBV6-3|TRBJ2-7
CASIKDRGVSYEQYF
TGTGCCAGCATTAAGGACAGGGGTGTCTCCTACGAGCAGTACTTC
>NA|NA|TRBV7-3|TRBJ2-3
CASSSDLGMAQYF
TGTGCCAGCAGCTCGGACCTGGGAATGGCGCAGTATTTT
>TRBD1|few|TRBV12-3/TRBV12-4|TRBJ2-5
CASRPGQGAKTQYF
TGTGCCAGCAGGCCAGGACAGGGGGCAAAGACCCAGTACTTC
>NA|NA|TRBV2|TRBJ2-3
CASSPEGLSGDTQYF
TGTGCCAGCAGCCCCGAGGGTTTATCAGGAGATACGCAGTATTTT
>TRBD1|NA|TRBV7-3|TRBJ1-1
CASSRTGRGLDTGAFF
TGTGCCAGCAGCCGGACAGGGCGCGGATTGGACACTGGAGCTTTCTTT